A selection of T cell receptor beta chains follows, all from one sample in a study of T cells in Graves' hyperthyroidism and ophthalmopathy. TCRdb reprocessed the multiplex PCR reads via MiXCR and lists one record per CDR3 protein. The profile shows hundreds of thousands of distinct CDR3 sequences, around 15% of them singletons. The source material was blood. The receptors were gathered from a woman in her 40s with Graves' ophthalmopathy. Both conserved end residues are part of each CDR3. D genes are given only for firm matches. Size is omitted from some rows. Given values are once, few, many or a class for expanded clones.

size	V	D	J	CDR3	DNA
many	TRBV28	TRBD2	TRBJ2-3	CASSLYGRAADTQYF	TGTGCCAGCAGTTTATACGGGAGGGCCGCAGATACGCAGTATTTT
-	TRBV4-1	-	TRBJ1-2	CASGLEASTYYGYTF	TGCGCCAGCGGTCTGGAAGCGTCCACCTACTATGGCTACACCTTC
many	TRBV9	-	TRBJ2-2	CASSIDWGSTGELFF	TGTGCCAGCAGCATAGACTGGGGGAGCACCGGGGAGCTGTTTTTT
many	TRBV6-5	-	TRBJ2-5	CASSYPQGHKETQYF	TGTGCCAGCAGTTACCCACAGGGACACAAAGAGACCCAGTACTTC
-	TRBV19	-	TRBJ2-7	CASSIRKDEQYF	TGTGCCAGTAGTATTCGGAAGGACGAGCAGTACTTC
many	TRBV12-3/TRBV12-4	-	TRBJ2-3	CASTPQGTDTQYF	TGTGCCAGCACCCCCCAGGGAACAGATACGCAGTATTTT
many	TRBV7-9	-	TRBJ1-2	CASSRAARGIYGYTF	TGTGCCAGCAGCAGGGCGGCACGAGGTATCTATGGCTACACCTTC
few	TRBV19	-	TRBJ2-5	CASSITGLTETQYF	TGTGCCAGTAGTATAACCGGGCTCACGGAGACCCAGTACTTC
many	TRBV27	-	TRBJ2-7	CASRTKGVSSYEQYF	TGTGCCAGCAGAACTAAAGGGGTTTCCTCCTACGAGCAGTACTTC
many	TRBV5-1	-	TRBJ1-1	CASRPDIREVDTEAFF	TGCGCCAGCAGACCGGACATCCGGGAGGTGGACACTGAAGCTTTCTTT
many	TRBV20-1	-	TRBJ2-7	CSAPYRGGKGEQYF	TGCAGTGCCCCCTACAGGGGAGGAAAGGGCGAGCAGTACTTC
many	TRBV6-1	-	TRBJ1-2	CASRPRTDGGYTF	TGTGCCAGCAGACCCAGGACAGACGGTGGCTACACCTTC
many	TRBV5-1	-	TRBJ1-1	CASAQGQMNTEAFF	TGCGCCAGCGCTCAGGGACAAATGAACACTGAAGCTTTCTTT
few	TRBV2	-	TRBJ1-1	CAGSEGTRSTEAFF	TGTGCCGGCAGTGAAGGGACTAGAAGCACTGAAGCTTTCTTT
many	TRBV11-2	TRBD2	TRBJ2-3	CASSLGAGISTDTQYF	TGTGCCAGCAGCTTAGGAGCGGGGATCAGCACAGATACGCAGTATTTT
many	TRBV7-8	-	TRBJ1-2	CASSLGPGHYGYTF	TGTGCCAGCAGCTTAGGACCGGGACACTATGGCTACACCTTC
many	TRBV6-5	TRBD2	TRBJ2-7	CASSSTTSGGYEQYF	TGTGCCAGCAGCTCTACTACTAGCGGGGGCTACGAGCAGTACTTC
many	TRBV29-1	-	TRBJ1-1	CSVDGEDGMNTEAFF	TGCAGCGTTGACGGGGAAGACGGGATGAACACTGAAGCTTTCTTT
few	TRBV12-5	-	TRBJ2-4	CASGLGENIQYF	TGTGCTAGTGGTTTAGGGGAAAACATTCAGTACTTC
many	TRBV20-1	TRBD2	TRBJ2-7	CSARGTSGSYEQYF	TGCAGTGCTAGAGGGACTAGCGGGTCCTACGAGCAGTACTTC
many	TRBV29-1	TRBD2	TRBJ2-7	CSAGVVREGTYEQYF	TGCAGCGCTGGAGTGGTAAGGGAGGGTACCTACGAGCAGTACTTC
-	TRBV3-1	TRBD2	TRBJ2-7	CASSQQTSGSYEQYF	TGTGCCAGCAGCCAACAGACTAGCGGTTCCTACGAGCAGTACTTC
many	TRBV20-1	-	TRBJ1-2	CSANRPAGYTF	TGCAGTGCTAACAGACCGGCTGGCTACACCTTC
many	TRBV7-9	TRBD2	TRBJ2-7	CASSLVTGGKYEQYF	TGTGCCAGCAGCTTAGTGACGGGAGGAAAGTACGAGCAGTACTTC
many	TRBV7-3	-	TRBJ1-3	CASSLMGLHSGNTIYF	TGTGCCAGCAGCTTAATGGGACTGCACTCTGGAAACACCATATATTTT
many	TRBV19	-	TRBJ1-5	CASSLIYGQPPQHF	TGTGCCAGTAGTTTGATCTACGGGCAGCCGCCCCAGCATTTT
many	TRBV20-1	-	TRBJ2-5	CSARDPARGETQYF	TGCAGTGCTAGAGATCCGGCCAGGGGAGAGACCCAGTACTTC
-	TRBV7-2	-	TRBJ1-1	CASSLDTLTEAFF	TGTGCCAGCAGCTTGGACACCCTTACCGAAGCTTTCTTT
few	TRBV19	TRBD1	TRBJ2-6	CASSMTGLRSGANVLTF	TGTGCCAGTAGTATGACAGGGCTCCGGTCTGGGGCCAACGTCCTGACTTTC
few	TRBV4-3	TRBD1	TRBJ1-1	CASSQDWTGGRANTEAFF	TGCGCCAGCAGCCAAGATTGGACAGGGGGAAGGGCGAACACTGAAGCTTTCTTT
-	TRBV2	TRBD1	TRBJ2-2	CASRTGPTGELFF	TGTGCCTCCCGGACAGGGCCCACCGGGGAGCTGTTTTTT
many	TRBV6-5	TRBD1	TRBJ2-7	CASSSYRGPSYEQYF	TGTGCCAGCAGTTCATACAGGGGTCCGTCCTACGAGCAGTACTTC
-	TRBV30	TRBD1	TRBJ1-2	CAWSVRTGLGYTF	TGTGCCTGGAGTGTCAGGACAGGGCTCGGCTACACCTTC
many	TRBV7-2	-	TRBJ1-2	CASSTFGRSYGYTF	TGTGCCAGCAGCACTTTCGGACGGAGCTATGGCTACACCTTC
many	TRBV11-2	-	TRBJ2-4	CASSSLAKNIQYF	TGTGCCAGCAGCTCCCTAGCCAAAAACATTCAGTACTTC